This T cell receptor (beta chain) comes out of a study of early T cells in non-severe SARS-CoV-2 infection. Study summary: Chains from this unsorted whole-blood bulk RNA could not be paired.

Study findings and constraints: VDJdb-based matching was biased toward anti-spike CD8 responses and missed private and CD4 specificities.

The ends lost 2 bases at V and 5 bases at J; junction bases unmatched: 9. CDR1 and CDR2 (germline): SNHLY, FYNNEI. CDR3 length equals 17 residues. Via MiXCR, TCRdb re-called the 5' RACE reads, giving one row per CDR3 protein. The sample includes more than 75,000 distinct CDR3 sequences, roughly 13% of them seen just once. In regard to this clonotype: Its antigen is as yet unknown.

Sequencing input: whole blood. The clonotype was recovered from an adult who was a healthcare worker with PCR-confirmed SARS-CoV-2 infection or an uninfected control (not recorded which). The chain recombines TRBV2 with TRBJ2-5; TRBD2 agrees at 12 bases. CDR3 coding DNA: TGTGCCAGCAGTGAAAATCTTCTAGCGGGGGGGCGTGAGACCCAGTACTTC. Amino acids: CASSENLLAGGRETQYF.